A selection of T cell receptor beta chains follows, all from one sample in a study of T cell responses to AZD1222 COVID-19 vaccine. Clones were read by immunoSEQ multiplex PCR, and TCRdb kept only the in-frame ones, dropping some. The table records under 150,000 clones, roughly 88% of them present only once. Sequenced material: peripheral blood, taken 28 days after the second AZD1222 dose. Receptor source: an adult who received the AZD1222 COVID-19 vaccine. Both conserved end residues are part of each CDR3. D genes are given only for firm matches. Size tells how often a clone was seen (once, few, many) or the class of an expanded clone, and some rows leave it out.

13 TRBJ2-1 . . TRBV6-4 CASSLSSYNEQFF TGTGCCAGCAGTCTAAGCTCCTACAATGAGCAGTTCTTC
14 TRBJ1-4 TRBD1 . TRBV2 CASRDRGKYKKLFF TGTGCCAGCAGAGACAGGGGCAAGTACAAAAAACTGTTTTTT
16 TRBJ1-2 . . TRBV28 CASSRGGVRANYGYTF TGTGCCAGCAGTCGAGGGGGGGTAAGGGCTAACTATGGCTACACCTTC
16 TRBJ1-1 . few TRBV11-2 CASSVLPWGAPTEAFF TGTGCCAGCAGCGTGCTTCCTTGGGGGGCCCCTACTGAAGCTTTCTTT
14 TRBJ1-4 . . TRBV28 CASSPGQINEKLFF TGTGCCAGCAGTCCCGGACAAATCAATGAAAAACTGTTTTTT
13 TRBJ1-1 TRBD1 . TRBV18 CASPGQLNTEAFF TGTGCCAGCCCGGGACAGCTGAACACTGAAGCTTTCTTT
15 TRBJ2-7 TRBD2 . TRBV5-1 CASTPRGLAGYEQYF TGCGCCAGCACCCCACGGGGGCTAGCGGGGTACGAGCAGTACTTC
14 TRBJ2-3 TRBD2 . TRBV7-3 CASSLRRGVDTQYF TGTGCCAGCAGCTTACGGCGGGGGGTAGATACGCAGTATTTT
15 TRBJ2-2 . . TRBV9 CANWIVDSNTGELFF TGTGCCAATTGGATAGTGGATTCGAACACCGGGGAGCTGTTTTTT
15 TRBJ2-7 . . TRBV19 CASSMVGSFSYEQYF TGTGCCAGTAGTATGGTGGGCAGCTTCTCCTACGAGCAGTACTTC